These 27 T cell receptor beta chains were sequenced from one sample in a study of beta chain features in type 1 diabetes. Expressed TCRB transcripts were sequenced after all isolated RNA was converted to cDNA. Profiled with immunoSEQ multiplex PCR; TCRdb holds only in-frame clones, not every one. The table records 850,000 to 900,000 clones, roughly 15% of them present only once. Source material: naive CD4+ T cells from blood. Receptor source: a woman aged 18 to 35 in good health.

This clone was seen only a few times. The chain has TRBV11-1 and TRBJ2-7; 8 nucleotides align to TRBD2. The V and J ends lost 1 base and 4 bases, in that order; junction bases with no gene match: 3. There are 14 residues in the CDR3. Germline V CDR1 and CDR2: SGHAT, FQDESV (reference sequence). The CDR3 sequence is CASSLDSGGYEQYF. The CDR3 coding sequence is TGTGCCAGCAGCTTAGACAGCGGGGGATACGAGCAGTACTTC. The full variable domain, completed using reference TRBV11-1 and TRBJ2-7, is EAEVAQSPRYKITEKSQAVAFWCDPISGHATLYWYRQILGQGPELLVQFQDESVVDDSQLPKDRFSAERLKGVDSTLKIQPAELGDSAMYLCASSLDSGGYEQYFGPGTRLTVT.

The sample holds a few counts of this clone. The chain joins TRBV28 to TRBJ2-3, with 9 positions matching TRBD1. This CDR3 spans 12 amino acids. The junction had 2 bases not matched to a gene; V was cut back by 7 bases and J by 6 bases. The germline gives CDR1 MDHEN, CDR2 SYDVKM. The CDR3 is CASTGTGDTQYF. The CDR3 DNA follows: TGTGCCAGCACCGGGACAGGGGATACGCAGTATTTT.

This clone was counted at least ten times. V gene TRBV5-4 combines with J gene TRBJ1-4; 8 bases fit TRBD1. Per the germline V gene, CDR1 is SGHNT and CDR2 is YYREEE (reference sequence). CDR3 length: 13 residues. Unmatched junction bases numbered 4, after V lost 5 bases and J lost 7 bases. The CDR3: CASRSGQGEKLFF. The DNA for the CDR3 is TGTGCCAGCAGATCCGGACAGGGTGAAAAACTGTTTTTT. Drawing the rest from reference TRBV5-4 and TRBJ1-4, the complete variable domain is ETGVTQSPTHLIKTRGQQVTLRCSSQSGHNTVSWYQQALGQGPQFIFQYYREEENGRGNFPPRFSGLQFPNYSSELNVNALELDDSALYLCASRSGQGEKLFFGSGTQLSVL.

This clone appeared a few times. This rearrangement joins TRBV6-5 to TRBJ2-7; weak D call: TRBD2 (5 bases). Trimming removed 0 bases from V and 6 bases from J, with 15 bases in between. The length of the CDR3 is 15 residues. Germline CDR1 MNHEY, CDR2 SVGAGI. The CDR3 loop reads CASSYSGNLGREQYF. The CDR3, as DNA: TGTGCCAGCAGTTACTCCGGGAACCTGGGTCGCGAGCAGTACTTC.

With regard to this clone: The sample contains more than one DNA sequence encoding this CDR3. The chain combines TRBV7-2 with TRBJ2-5; no reliable D call. Trimming removed 1 base at V and 4 bases at J, with 4 bases between. CDR3 length equals 12 residues. Germline V lookup: CDR1 SGHTA, CDR2 FQGNSA. DNA of the CDR3: TGTGCCAGCAGCTTAGTCAGAGAGACCCAGTACTTC. Residues: CASSLVRETQYF.

This chain links TRBV28 with TRBJ1-1; tentatively, D is TRBD1 (5 bases). This CDR3 is built from 11 residues. Germline V gene sequence: CDR1 MDHEN, CDR2 SYDVKM. Deletions cut 3 bases from V and 10 bases from J, with 9 bases between. DNA of the CDR3: TGTGCCAGCAGTTTTAGCAGGGCAGCTTTCTTT. Its protein product is CASSFSRAAFF. Using reference TRBV28 and TRBJ1-1 for the parts outside the CDR3, the full variable domain is DVKVTQSSRYLVKRTGEKVFLECVQDMDHENMFWYRQDPGLGLRLIYFSYDVKMKEKGDIPEGYSVSREKKERFSLILESASTNQTSMYLCASSFSRAAFFGQGTRLTVV.

V is TRBV6-5 and J is TRBJ2-7; D gene unclear. Germline V lookup: CDR1 MNHEY, CDR2 SVGAGI. The CDR3 sequence is 12 residues long. V was shortened by 8 bases and J by 6 bases, with 14 bases between the two germline ends. The CDR3 DNA sequence: TGTGCCAGCTCGGCATCCCGGAGCGAGCAGTACTTC. Translated, it gives CASSASRSEQYF.

This clone has just a few counts. The chain uses TRBV27 and TRBJ2-1; 15 bases fit TRBD2. CDR3 length: 15 residues. The V gene end was trimmed by 5 bases and the J gene end by 15 bases; junction bases not matched to a gene: 11. CDR1 and CDR2 from the germline V gene are MNHEY and SMNVEV (reference sequence). The CDR3 spells CASSPSRGLAGGRFF. CDR3 nucleotides: TGTGCCAGCAGTCCCTCACGAGGACTAGCGGGAGGGAGGTTCTTC.

The chain employs TRBV2 and TRBJ1-5; D may be TRBD1 (6 bases). Germline-derived CDR1 and CDR2 are SNHLY and FYNNEI. The CDR3 consists of 15 residues. Deletions cut 1 base from V and 2 bases from J, with 9 bases between. CDR3: CASSEGQARNQPQHF. The CDR3 region has the DNA TGTGCCAGCAGTGAAGGACAGGCGCGCAATCAGCCCCAGCATTTT. The whole variable domain, remainder taken from reference TRBV2 and TRBJ1-5, is EPEVTQTPSHQVTQMGQEVILRCVPISNHLYFYWYRQILGQKVEFLVSFYNNEISEKSEIFDDQFSVERPDGSNFTLKIRSTKLEDSAMYFCASSEGQARNQPQHFGDGTRLSIL.

The chain links TRBV28 to TRBJ1-1, with TRBD1 matching 7 bases. The CDR3 runs to 15 residues. V lost 5 bases to trimming and J lost 6 bases; unmatched junction nucleotides: 12. Germline CDR1 is MDHEN and CDR2 is SYDVKM. The CDR3 loop is CASSQIAYRGAEAFF. The CDR3 region has the DNA TGTGCCAGCAGTCAAATAGCCTACAGGGGCGCTGAAGCTTTCTTT. Variable domain in full (rest from reference TRBV28 and TRBJ1-1): DVKVTQSSRYLVKRTGEKVFLECVQDMDHENMFWYRQDPGLGLRLIYFSYDVKMKEKGDIPEGYSVSREKKERFSLILESASTNQTSMYLCASSQIAYRGAEAFFGQGTRLTVV.

The V gene is TRBV19, the J gene TRBJ2-7; possibly TRBD1 for D (5 bases). This CDR3 region has 16 residues. Germline-derived CDR1 and CDR2 are LNHDA and SQIVND (reference sequence). V gave up 4 bases and J gave up 0 bases, with 16 bases separating them. CDR3 bases: TGTGCCAGTAGTACTTCCAGGGTAGACAGCTCCTACGAGCAGTACTTC. It encodes CASSTSRVDSSYEQYF.

In DNA form, the CDR3 reads TGTGCCAGCAGCCCCCACCCAGCGGGAGTCGGCTTGGGCGAGCAGTACTTC. It specifies CASSPHPAGVGLGEQYF. The rearrangement links TRBV4-2 to TRBJ2-7, with TRBD2 matching 8 bases. The V and J ends lost 4 bases and 6 bases, in that order; junction bases with no gene match: 17. The CDR3 runs 17 residues. The germline CDR1 and CDR2 sequences are LGHNA and YNFKEQ.

The V call is TRBV7-6, the J call TRBJ2-7; D remains ambiguous. V lost 2 bases, J lost 5 bases, and 10 bases lay in between. From germline, CDR1 is SGHVS and CDR2 FNYEAQ. CDR3 length equals 13 residues. The CDR3 coding sequence is TGTGCCAGCAGCTTACGGAGCTTCCACGAGCAGTACTTC. Its translation: CASSLRSFHEQYF.

This rearrangement joins TRBV15 to TRBJ2-5, with 7 bases fitting TRBD1. V lost 4 bases, J lost 2 bases, and 10 bases stayed unmatched. CDR3 length: 16 amino acids. Germline V gives CDR1 LNHNV, CDR2 YYDKDF (reference sequence). The CDR3 nucleotides read TGTGCCACCAGCAAGGGGGCCGGGATGGGACAAGAGACCCAGTACTTC. Protein: CATSKGAGMGQETQYF.

This clone was recorded a few times. This rearrangement joins TRBV25-1 to TRBJ2-1; 12 nucleotides align to TRBD2. The trim removed 3 bases at V and 8 bases at J, leaving 8 bases unmatched. This CDR3 spans 16 amino acids. Germline CDR1 MGHDK, CDR2 SYGVNS. The DNA of the CDR3 is TGTGCCAGCAGTGATCCCGGGACTAGCGGGCTCCATGAGCAGTTCTTC. It encodes CASSDPGTSGLHEQFF.

This clone was observed a few times. The genes are TRBV9 and TRBJ2-3; 8 nucleotides agree with TRBD2. The germline V gene encodes CDR1 SGDLS and CDR2 YYNGEE. Trimming at V came to 3 bases and at J to 0 bases, leaving 6 bases not matched to a gene. The CDR3 loop spans 16 amino acids. The CDR3 is CASSGRASGSTDTQYF. The DNA of the CDR3 is TGTGCCAGCAGCGGACGAGCTAGCGGGAGCACAGATACGCAGTATTTT.

The chain carries TRBV15 and TRBJ2-5, with D tentatively TRBD1 or TRBD2 (5 bases each). CDR3 length equals 14 residues. V lost 3 bases to trimming and J lost 4 bases, with 12 bases between them. Germline CDR1 reads LNHNV; CDR2 reads YYDKDF (reference sequence). CDR3 amino acids: CATSSTGRGETQYF. CDR3 coding DNA: TGTGCCACCAGCAGCACGGGACGTGGAGAGACCCAGTACTTC.

This clone was seen a handful of times. The chain links TRBV7-3 to TRBJ2-5, with a weak D call TRBD2 (6 bases). The CDR3 length is 13 residues. Germline V gives CDR1 SGHTA, CDR2 FQGTGA. The V and J ends lost 4 bases and 9 bases respectively, with 15 bases between them. DNA of the CDR3: TGTGCCAGCAGCTCTGGGGGGTTGAGGTCCCAGTACTTC. It translates to CASSSGGLRSQYF.

The CDR3 DNA is TGTGCCAGCAGCCCGGGACTCCGTAGCAATCAGCCCCAGCATTTT. It encodes CASSPGLRSNQPQHF. This rearrangement joins TRBV7-2 to TRBJ1-5; the D gene is possibly TRBD1 (5 bases). There are 15 residues in the CDR3. Trimming removed 5 bases from V and 0 bases from J, with 11 bases in between. The germline V gene has CDR1 SGHTA and CDR2 FQGNSA.

This chain connects TRBV5-4 to TRBJ2-1; D is unclear. The CDR3 covers 14 residues. The germline V gene encodes CDR1 SGHNT and CDR2 YYREEE (reference sequence). The V end was cut by 0 bases, the J end by 5 bases, with 9 bases between. CDR3 bases: TGTGCCAGCAGCTTGGACGGAAACAACAATGAGCAGTTCTTC. Protein: CASSLDGNNNEQFF.

This clone has a handful of counts. The V gene is TRBV4-3, the J gene TRBJ1-3; D not certain. This CDR3 is built from 13 residues. Per the germline V gene, CDR1 is LGHNA and CDR2 is YSLEER. The V end was cut by 5 bases, the J end by 3 bases, with 8 bases between. The CDR3 region is CASSSRGGNTIYF. The CDR3 DNA reads as TGCGCCAGCAGCTCCCGCGGTGGAAACACCATATATTTT.

This clone has only a few counts. The chain carries TRBV7-2 and TRBJ2-3; D may be TRBD1 or TRBD2 (6 bases each). CDR3 size: 11 residues. Germline V gene data show CDR1 as SGHTA and CDR2 as FQGNSA. V gave up 10 bases and J gave up 5 bases, with 10 bases separating them. CDR3 DNA sequence: TGTGCCATACAGGGAGGAGATACGCAGTATTTT. It translates to CAIQGGDTQYF.

The chain carries TRBV18 and TRBJ1-5; 7 nucleotides agree with TRBD1. The length of the CDR3 is 16 residues. V lost 4 bases to trimming and J lost 6 bases; unmatched junction nucleotides: 12. CDR1 and CDR2 (germline): KGHSH, LQKENI. The CDR3 region is CASSLLMTGIGQPQHF. Here the CDR3 DNA reads TGTGCCAGCTCACTTTTGATGACAGGGATCGGTCAGCCCCAGCATTTT.

This clone came up a few times. The J gene is TRBJ2-7, the V gene TRBV15; possible D gene TRBD2, 6 bases. Germline V CDR1 and CDR2: LNHNV, YYDKDF (reference sequence). The V end was cut by 1 base, the J end by 6 bases, with 19 bases between. The CDR3 consists of 16 residues. This chain's CDR3 is CATSRGVPLTSAEQYF. For the CDR3, the DNA is TGTGCCACCAGCAGAGGTGTACCACTGACTAGTGCCGAGCAGTACTTC.

This clone was counted between two and nine times. This chain connects TRBV18 to TRBJ2-1, with 14 bases that match TRBD2. V gave up 6 bases and J gave up 7 bases; unmatched junction bases: 11. Germline V gives CDR1 KGHSH, CDR2 LQKENI. CDR3 length: 17 residues. DNA of the CDR3: TGTGCCAGCTCCCTCTGGGGGACTAGCGGGAGCTGGAATGAGCAGTTCTTC. This sequence encodes CASSLWGTSGSWNEQFF.

This clone was detected once. The rearrangement joins TRBV27 to TRBJ1-1; 7 bases map to TRBD1. The CDR3 totals 14 residues. J was trimmed by 4 bases and V by 0 bases; bases with no gene match: 2. Germline V lookup: CDR1 MNHEY, CDR2 SMNVEV (reference sequence). In DNA, the CDR3 is TGTGCCAGCAGTTTATCGGGACAGCGCACTGAAGCTTTCTTT. Translated, it gives CASSLSGQRTEAFF.

This clone showed up just a few times. The gene calls are TRBV7-2 and TRBJ2-1; D is unclear. CDR3 size: 15 residues. Germline V gives CDR1 SGHTA, CDR2 FQGNSA. The V end was cut by 3 bases, the J end by 3 bases, with 12 bases between. CDR3 amino acids: CASSFAGYIYNEQFF. CDR3 nucleotides: TGTGCCAGCAGCTTTGCAGGCTACATCTACAATGAGCAGTTCTTC.